The 22 T cell receptor beta chains below all came from one sample that was sequenced in a study of response to subunit inactivated influenza vaccine. In TCRdb, the RT-PCR reads were re-called with MiXCR into one record per CDR3 protein. The sample carries roughly 700,000 distinct CDR3 sequences, over 11% recorded once. The source material was PBMCs from blood, sampled 14 to 15 days before vaccination. The source of these receptors is a man aged 50-60 years who received an inactivated influenza vaccine.

This clonotype was seen a handful of times. The chain couples TRBV7-2 to TRBJ2-3; weak D call: TRBD2 (5 bases). V was clipped by 5 bases and J by 6 bases, with 12 bases between them. Germline loops: CDR1 SGHTA, CDR2 FQGNSA. This CDR3 spans 13 amino acids. The chain's CDR3 is CASSPAVGDTQYF. DNA of the CDR3: TGTGCCAGCAGCCCAGCGGTCGGGGATACGCAGTATTTT.

This clonotype has a handful of counts. The gene calls are TRBV10-3 and TRBJ2-3; D gene ambiguous. CDR1 and CDR2 (germline): ENHRY, SYGVKD. V lost 6 bases and J 0 bases, leaving 4 bases between the germline ends. The CDR3 is made up of 12 amino acids. The CDR3 here is CAIRNSTDTQYF. DNA of the CDR3: TGTGCCATCAGAAACAGCACAGATACGCAGTATTTT.

This clonotype was counted between two and nine times. The rearrangement joins TRBV6-2 or TRBV6-3 to TRBJ1-1, with D perhaps matching TRBD1 (6 bases). Germline CDR1 MNHEY, CDR2 SVGEGT. This CDR3 comprises 14 residues. With 5 bases removed from V and 8 bases from J, the gap between germline ends came to 18 bases. The CDR3, as DNA: TGTGCCAGCAGTCCCTCGACAGGTAAACGCGAAGCTTTCTTT. Protein product: CASSPSTGKREAFF.

This rearrangement joins TRBV7-6 to TRBJ2-7, with 9 positions matching TRBD1. CDR1 is SGHVS and CDR2 is FNYEAQ in the germline V gene. Losses at the gene ends were 6 bases for V and 2 bases for J; bases not matched to a gene: 11. This CDR3 contains 16 residues. CDR3 loop: CASRPTGGLGTYEQYF. The CDR3 bases are TGTGCCAGCAGACCCACAGGGGGCTTAGGGACCTACGAGCAGTACTTC.

This clonotype was recorded a few times. The V and J genes are TRBV5-5 and TRBJ1-3; D is uncertain. The CDR3 consists of 14 residues. V shed 5 bases and J shed 0 bases, with 9 bases lying between them. Per the germline V gene, CDR1 is SGHKS and CDR2 is YYEKEE (reference sequence). For the CDR3, the DNA is TGTGCCAGCAGTGTCAGATTCTCTGGAAACACCATATATTTT. As protein: CASSVRFSGNTIYF.

For this clonotype: This may come from a read error, since a much larger clone is one base off. V usage is TRBV4-1 and J usage is TRBJ2-7; a possible D gene is TRBD1 (6 bases). Deletions cut 1 base from V and 2 bases from J, with 6 bases between. Germline CDR1 reads MGHRA; CDR2 reads YSYEKL. This CDR3 is built from 13 residues. For the CDR3, the DNA is TGCGCCAGCAGCCAAGGGGACACCTACGAGCAGTACTTC. Translating gives CASSQGDTYEQYF.

This clonotype was seen many times. The V call is TRBV6-1, the J call TRBJ2-5; D ambiguous. CDR1 is MNHNS and CDR2 is SASEGT in the germline V gene. This CDR3 contains 14 residues. Between the trimmed V and J ends, which lost 1 base and 2 bases, there was a span of 8 bases. The CDR3 bases are TGTGCCAGCAGTGAAGACGGTTTGCAAGAGACCCAGTACTTC. This codes for CASSEDGLQETQYF.

This clonotype was observed a handful of times. The genes are TRBV5-4 and TRBJ2-7; D unclear. The V gene's germline CDR1 is SGHNT and CDR2 YYREEE (reference sequence). The ends were cut back, 1 base at V and 3 bases at J, with 17 bases in the middle. CDR3 length: 16 amino acids. CDR3 amino acids: CASSLSRGEVFYEQYF. CDR3 DNA sequence: TGTGCCAGCAGCTTGTCCCGCGGAGAGGTATTCTACGAGCAGTACTTC.

Only a few counts were recorded for this clonotype. The V and J genes are TRBV15 and TRBJ1-2; D remains unclear. In germline, CDR1 is LNHNV, CDR2 YYDKDF (reference sequence). Trimming left V 3 bases short and J 3 bases short, with 8 bases between. The CDR3 is made up of 13 amino acids. CDR3 region: CATSRTTHYGYTF. The CDR3 nucleotides read TGTGCCACCAGCAGGACAACTCACTATGGCTACACCTTC.

This clonotype has ten or more counts. The rearrangement joins TRBV12-3 or TRBV12-4 to TRBJ1-4; D perhaps matches TRBD1 (6 bases). The CDR3 loop spans 14 amino acids. Trimming cost V 3 bases and J 8 bases, with 13 bases left between them. This CDR3 is CASSLWGAQEKLFF. The CDR3 DNA sequence: TGTGCCAGCAGTTTGTGGGGGGCGCAGGAAAAACTGTTTTTT.

This clonotype was recorded a few times. This chain uses TRBV9 with TRBJ2-3; no definite D call. The V end lost 0 bases, the J end lost 2 bases, and 7 bases lay between the germline ends. The CDR3 is 14 amino acids. Per germline, CDR1 SGDLS and CDR2 YYNGEE. The CDR3 is CASSVGGVTDTQYF. DNA of the CDR3: TGTGCCAGCAGCGTAGGAGGCGTCACAGATACGCAGTATTTT.

This chain joins TRBV11-3 and TRBJ2-1; possibly TRBD1 or TRBD2 for D (5 bases each). The CDR3 length is 16 residues. The germline V gene has CDR1 SGHNT and CDR2 YENEEA. Trimming shortened V by 0 bases and J by 0 bases, and 9 bases separated the two germline ends. Written as DNA, the CDR3 is TGTGCCAGCAGCTTAGAGGGACCCAACTCCTACAATGAGCAGTTCTTC. This encodes CASSLEGPNSYNEQFF.

In this sample, this clonotype turned up a few times. The V and J genes are TRBV4-2 and TRBJ1-1; 7 bases are a match to TRBD1. The CDR3 loop spans 17 amino acids. Trimming at V came to 4 bases and at J to 1 base, leaving 12 bases not matched to a gene. Per the germline V gene, CDR1 is LGHNA and CDR2 is YNFKEQ. The CDR3 loop reads CASSPEGAAYQNTEAFF. The CDR3 DNA reads as TGTGCCAGCAGCCCAGAGGGGGCTGCATACCAGAACACTGAAGCTTTCTTT.

This clonotype was seen only a few times. The chain has TRBV5-1 and TRBJ1-6, with D unclear. The germline CDR1 and CDR2 sequences are SGHRS and YFSETQ. The CDR3 is 13 residues long. Between the trimmed V and J ends, which lost 4 bases and 11 bases, there was a span of 13 bases. As DNA, the CDR3 is TGCGCCAGCAGCCTGGGGTCTTTGGCACCCCTCCACTTT. Translating gives CASSLGSLAPLHF.

J is TRBJ2-7 and V is TRBV11-1, with 9 positions matching TRBD1. Germline V gene lookup returns CDR1 SGHAT and CDR2 FQDESV (reference sequence). The length of the CDR3 is 14 residues. V shed 6 bases, J shed 3 bases, and the junction held 6 bases outside the gene matches. In DNA form, the CDR3 reads TGTGCCAGCAGTGCACAGGGGGCCGGCTACGAGCAGTACTTC. Translation gives CASSAQGAGYEQYF.

This clonotype came up a few times. The J gene is TRBJ2-2, the V gene TRBV28; TRBD2 is a possible D gene (6 bases). The CDR3 is made up of 13 amino acids. Trimming stripped 11 bases from V and 0 bases from J, with 10 bases between. Germline CDR1 MDHEN, CDR2 SYDVKM. The CDR3: CAGGAPNTGELFF. Written as DNA, the CDR3 is TGTGCCGGCGGGGCCCCGAACACCGGGGAGCTGTTTTTT.

This clonotype was seen a handful of times. This sequence joins TRBV12-3 or TRBV12-4 and TRBJ2-7; 9 bases line up with TRBD1. CDR3 length equals 15 residues. V trimming: 6 bases; J trimming: 0 bases; junction bases outside the gene matches: 6. The CDR3 DNA reads as TGTGCCAGCAGACTGGGACAGGGAAGCTCCTACGAGCAGTACTTC. It codes for CASRLGQGSSYEQYF.

In the case of this clonotype: At one of its ends the junction is not consistent with the germline gene, which may arise from a read error. This chain connects TRBV2 to TRBJ2-1; D is possibly TRBD2 (7 bases). From germline, CDR1 is SNHLY and CDR2 FYNNEI. The CDR3 is 18 residues long. Here the CDR3 reads CARSFVARGPYKRNEQFF. CDR3 sequence (DNA): TGTGCCCGCAGTTTTGTGGCGCGGGGGCCCTACAAACGCAATGAGCAGTTCTTC.

The chain employs TRBV7-2 and TRBJ1-2; D ambiguous. The CDR3 loop spans 13 amino acids. Germline lookup yields CDR1 SGHTA and CDR2 FQGNSA. V dropped 1 base and J dropped 8 bases, with 11 bases sitting between them. The CDR3 loop reads CASSLVKPHGYTF. The CDR3 coding sequence is TGTGCCAGCAGCTTAGTGAAGCCCCACGGCTACACCTTC.

The chain uses TRBV29-1 and TRBJ2-4; 12 nucleotides match TRBD2. The V segment lost 4 bases and the J segment 0 bases; nucleotides outside the gene matches: 4. Germline V CDR1 and CDR2: SQVTM, ANQGSEA. This CDR3 is built from 16 residues. CDR3 residues: CSVGLAGALAKNIQYF. The CDR3 bases are TGCAGCGTTGGACTAGCGGGAGCCTTAGCCAAAAACATTCAGTACTTC.

CDR3 sequence reads: CATHRGEGDGYTF. The CDR3 DNA is TGTGCCACCCATAGGGGAGAGGGGGATGGCTACACCTTC. J is TRBJ1-2 and V is TRBV28, with a tentative D call TRBD1 (6 bases). The CDR3 contains 13 residues. V was trimmed by 10 bases and J by 6 bases, leaving 18 bases between them. From germline, CDR1 is MDHEN and CDR2 SYDVKM.

This clonotype was picked up a small number of times. This chain links TRBV20-1 with TRBJ2-5; the D is unclear. V was clipped by 6 bases and J by 5 bases, with 10 bases between them. The germline CDR1 and CDR2 sequences are DFQATT and SNEGSKA (reference sequence). This CDR3 is built from 11 residues. The CDR3 DNA follows: TGCAGTGCCTTTTCCAGGGAGACCCAGTACTTC. It yields the protein CSAFSRETQYF.